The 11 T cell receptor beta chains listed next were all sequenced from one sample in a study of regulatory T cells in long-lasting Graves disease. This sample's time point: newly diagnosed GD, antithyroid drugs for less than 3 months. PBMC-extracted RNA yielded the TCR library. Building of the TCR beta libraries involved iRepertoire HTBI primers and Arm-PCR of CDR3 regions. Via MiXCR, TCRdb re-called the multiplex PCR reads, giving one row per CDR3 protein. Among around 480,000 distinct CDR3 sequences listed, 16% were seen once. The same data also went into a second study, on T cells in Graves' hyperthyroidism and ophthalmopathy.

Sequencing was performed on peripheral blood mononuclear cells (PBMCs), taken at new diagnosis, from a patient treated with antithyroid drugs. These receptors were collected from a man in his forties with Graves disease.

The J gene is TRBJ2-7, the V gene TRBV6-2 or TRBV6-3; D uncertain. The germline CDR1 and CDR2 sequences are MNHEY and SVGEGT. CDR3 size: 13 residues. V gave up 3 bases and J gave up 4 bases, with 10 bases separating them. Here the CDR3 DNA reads TGTGCCAGCAGTTATGTCCCAGTGTACGAGCAGTACTTC. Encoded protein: CASSYVPVYEQYF.

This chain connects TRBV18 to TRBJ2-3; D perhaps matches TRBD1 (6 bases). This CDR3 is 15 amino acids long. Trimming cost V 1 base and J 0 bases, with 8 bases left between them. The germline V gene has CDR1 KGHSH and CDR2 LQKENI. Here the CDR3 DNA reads TGTGCCAGCTCACCACGGGACACCAGCACAGATACGCAGTATTTT. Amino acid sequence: CASSPRDTSTDTQYF.

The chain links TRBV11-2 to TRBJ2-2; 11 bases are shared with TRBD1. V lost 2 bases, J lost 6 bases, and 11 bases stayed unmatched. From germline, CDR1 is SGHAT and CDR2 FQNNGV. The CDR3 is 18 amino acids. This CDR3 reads CASSLLTWTGGASGELFF. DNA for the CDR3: TGTGCCAGCAGCTTACTCACTTGGACAGGGGGCGCGTCCGGGGAGCTGTTTTTT.

Here the CDR3 reads CASSTGTRAYNEQFF. The DNA for the CDR3 is TGTGCCAGCAGCACCGGGACTAGGGCCTACAATGAGCAGTTCTTC. J is TRBJ2-1 and V is TRBV5-5; 8 nucleotides line up with TRBD2. The germline V gene encodes CDR1 SGHKS and CDR2 YYEKEE (reference sequence). The V and J ends lost 4 bases and 2 bases, in that order; junction bases with no gene match: 5. This CDR3 contains 15 residues.

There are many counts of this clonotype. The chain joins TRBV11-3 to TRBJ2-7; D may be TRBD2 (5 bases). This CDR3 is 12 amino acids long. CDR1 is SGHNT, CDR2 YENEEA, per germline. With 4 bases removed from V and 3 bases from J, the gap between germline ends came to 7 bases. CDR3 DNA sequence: TGTGCCAGCAGCTCAGACTACTACGAGCAGTACTTC. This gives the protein CASSSDYYEQYF.

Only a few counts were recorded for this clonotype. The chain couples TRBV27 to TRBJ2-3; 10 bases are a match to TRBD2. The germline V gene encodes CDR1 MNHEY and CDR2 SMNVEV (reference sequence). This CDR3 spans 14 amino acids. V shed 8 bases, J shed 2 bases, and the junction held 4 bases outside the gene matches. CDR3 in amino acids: CASRLAGTTDTQYF. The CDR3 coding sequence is TGTGCCAGCCGACTAGCGGGCACCACAGATACGCAGTATTTT.

The CDR3 bases are TGCAGCGCGGGACAGGGGATGAGGGAGACCCAGTACTTC. This translates into CSAGQGMRETQYF. The V and J genes are TRBV29-1 and TRBJ2-5, with TRBD1 matching over 10 bases. The CDR3 has 13 residues. In germline, CDR1 is SQVTM, CDR2 ANQGSEA. The ends lost 7 bases at V and 5 bases at J; junction bases unmatched: 7.

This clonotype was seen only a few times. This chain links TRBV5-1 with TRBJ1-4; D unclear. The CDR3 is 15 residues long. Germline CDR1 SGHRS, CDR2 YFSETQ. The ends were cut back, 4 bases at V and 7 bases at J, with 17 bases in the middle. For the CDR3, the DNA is TGCGCCAGCAGCCCCCGACCCACGAATTTTGAAAAACTGTTTTTT. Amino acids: CASSPRPTNFEKLFF.

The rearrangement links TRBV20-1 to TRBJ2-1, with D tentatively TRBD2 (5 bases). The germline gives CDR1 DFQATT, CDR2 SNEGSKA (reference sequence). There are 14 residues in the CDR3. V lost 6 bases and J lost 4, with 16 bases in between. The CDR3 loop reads CSAWTAHQYNEQFF. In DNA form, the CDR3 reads TGCAGTGCGTGGACTGCTCATCAGTACAATGAGCAGTTCTTC.

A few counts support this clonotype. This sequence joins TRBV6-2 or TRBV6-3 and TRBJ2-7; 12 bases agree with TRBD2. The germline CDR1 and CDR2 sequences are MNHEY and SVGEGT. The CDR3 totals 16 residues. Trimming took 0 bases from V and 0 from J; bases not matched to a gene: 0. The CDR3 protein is CASSYSTSGSSYEQYF. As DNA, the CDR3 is TGTGCCAGCAGTTACTCGACTAGCGGGAGCTCCTACGAGCAGTACTTC.

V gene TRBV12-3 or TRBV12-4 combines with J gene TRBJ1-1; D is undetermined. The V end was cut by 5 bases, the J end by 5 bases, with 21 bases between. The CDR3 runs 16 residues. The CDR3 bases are TGTGCCAGCAGTCCGGAGCTTGGGGTTTTAAAAACTGAAGCTTTCTTT. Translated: CASSPELGVLKTEAFF.